This T cell receptor beta chain was sequenced for a study of monozygotic twins with inflammatory bowel disease. Broader study findings: Clonotype overlap with others was lower in IBD patients than in healthy twins, a difference that was greatest with disease activity. The data did not back a single strong IBD-associated clonotype or signal. Possibly because of limited power, concordant and discordant twins showed no difference in repertoire similarity.

Comment on this clonotype: The antigen remains unidentified.

Germline V lookup: CDR1 MGHRA, CDR2 YSYEKL. CDR3 size: 15 residues. Generation of cDNA took place in eight separate reactions per sample. TCRdb reanalyzed the 5' RACE reads and collapses them to one entry per CDR3 protein, without DNA. The sample data list more than 300,000 distinct CDR3 sequences. Material: blood. V and J are TRBV4-1 and TRBJ2-7; the TRBD1 assignment by TCRdb is unverifiable without DNA. The clonotype comes from a human donor with ulcerative colitis or Crohn's disease, or a healthy co-twin of an affected twin (not recorded which). The CDR3 protein is CASSHVNPGPGGQYF.